This TCR beta chain appears in the sequencing data of a study of Ad26.COV2.S vaccination and SARS-CoV-2 variants. Data came from immunoSEQ multiplex PCR; TCRdb stores just in-frame clones and leaves some out. The table includes 440,000 or so clones, 90% detected once. This clone was counted a single time. CDR1 is LGHDT and CDR2 is YNNKEL in the germline V gene (reference sequence). V was clipped by 3 bases and J by 6 bases, with 9 bases between them. The CDR3 loop spans 14 amino acids. The treatment denotes: roughly 18 received Ad26.COV2.S at low or high dose, single or two shots; 5 received placebo; per-sample allocation not given. Sampling happened 63 days after the first vaccine or placebo injection.

The material sequenced was peripheral blood, taken in a trial of Ad26.COV2.S vaccine versus placebo. This TCR was sampled from a person aged 18 to 65 who received the Ad26.COV2.S COVID-19 vaccine or a placebo. The rearrangement uses TRBV3-1 (or the pseudogene TRBV3-2) and TRBJ1-6; possible D gene TRBD1, 6 bases. As DNA, the CDR3 is TGTGCCAGCAGCCATCGACAGGTTAATTCACCCCTCCACTTT. Translation: CASSHRQVNSPLHF.